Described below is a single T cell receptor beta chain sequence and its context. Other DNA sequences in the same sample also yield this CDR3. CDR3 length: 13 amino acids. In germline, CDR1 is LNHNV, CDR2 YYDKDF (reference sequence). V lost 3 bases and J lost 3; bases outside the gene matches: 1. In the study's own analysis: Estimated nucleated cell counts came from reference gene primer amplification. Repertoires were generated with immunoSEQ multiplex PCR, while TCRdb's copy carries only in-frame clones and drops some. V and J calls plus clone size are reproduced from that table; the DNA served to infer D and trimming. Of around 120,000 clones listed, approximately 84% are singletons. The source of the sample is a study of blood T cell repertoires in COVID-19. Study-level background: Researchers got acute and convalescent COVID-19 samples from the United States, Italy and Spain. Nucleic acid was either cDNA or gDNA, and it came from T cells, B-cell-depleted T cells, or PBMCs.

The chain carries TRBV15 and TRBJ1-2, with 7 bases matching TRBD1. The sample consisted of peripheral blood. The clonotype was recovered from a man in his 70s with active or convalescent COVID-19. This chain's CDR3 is CATSRGTDYGYTF. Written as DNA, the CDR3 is TGTGCCACCAGCAGGGGGACAGACTATGGCTACACCTTC.